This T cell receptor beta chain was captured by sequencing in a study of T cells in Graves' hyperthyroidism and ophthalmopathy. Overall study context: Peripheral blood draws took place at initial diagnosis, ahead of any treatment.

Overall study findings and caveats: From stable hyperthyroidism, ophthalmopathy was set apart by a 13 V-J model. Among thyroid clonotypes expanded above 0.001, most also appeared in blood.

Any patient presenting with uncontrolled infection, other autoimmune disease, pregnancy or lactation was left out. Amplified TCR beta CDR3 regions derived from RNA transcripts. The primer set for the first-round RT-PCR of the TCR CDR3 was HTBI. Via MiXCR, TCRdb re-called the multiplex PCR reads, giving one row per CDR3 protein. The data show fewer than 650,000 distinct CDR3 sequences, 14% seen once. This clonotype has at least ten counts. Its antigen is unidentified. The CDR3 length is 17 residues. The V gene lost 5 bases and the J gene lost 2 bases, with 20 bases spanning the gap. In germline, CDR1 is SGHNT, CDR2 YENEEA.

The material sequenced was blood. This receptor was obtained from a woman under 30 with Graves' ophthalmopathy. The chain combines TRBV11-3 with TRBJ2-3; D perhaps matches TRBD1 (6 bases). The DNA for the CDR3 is TGTGCCAGCAGCACCATACAGGGCTATATCCTCACAGATACGCAGTATTTT. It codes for CASSTIQGYILTDTQYF. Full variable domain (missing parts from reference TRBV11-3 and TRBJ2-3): EAGVVQSPRYKIIEKKQPVAFWCNPISGHNTLYWYLQNLGQGPELLIRYENEEAVDDSQLPKDRFSAERLKGVDSTLKIQPAELGDSAVYLCASSTIQGYILTDTQYFGPGTRLTVL.